The subject of this entry is one T cell receptor (beta chain). Antigen: not known. RNA transcripts provided the source from which TCR beta CDR3 regions were amplified. First-round RT-PCR of the TCR CDR3 relied on the HTBI primer set. TCRdb re-analysed the multiplex PCR reads in MiXCR, keeping a single row per CDR3 protein. This sample yields roughly 300,000 distinct CDR3 sequences, of which 20% to 25% are seen a single time; about 50% belongs to the top ten. These data come from a study of T cells in Graves' hyperthyroidism and ophthalmopathy. Study overall: The initial diagnosis was the point when peripheral blood was collected, ahead of any treatment.

Findings and limits, study-wide: The blood repertoire included most of the expanded thyroid clonotypes above 0.001.

Trimming stripped 6 bases from V and 6 bases from J, with 17 bases between. This CDR3 spans 14 amino acids. CDR1 and CDR2 from the germline V gene are MDHEN and SYDVKM. The TCR sequence derives from a woman aged 50 to 60 with Graves' hyperthyroidism. The gene calls are TRBV28 and TRBJ1-2; D possibly corresponds to TRBD1 (5 bases). Input material: blood. The CDR3 reads CASSPGATGHGYTF. CDR3 DNA sequence: TGTGCCAGCAGCCCCGGGGCCACCGGACATGGCTACACCTTC.